One T cell receptor (beta chain) is described in this entry. The table came from immunoSEQ multiplex PCR; TCRdb's copy has only in-frame clones and leaves some out. Of fewer than 200,000 clones in the sample, 85% to 95% were seen once. The entry originates in a study of control samples from healthy donors and cancer patients. Trimming pared 5 bases from V and 4 bases from J, leaving 9 bases between. Germline CDR1 reads LNHDA; CDR2 reads SQIVND (reference sequence). This CDR3 region has 14 residues. This clonotype originated in a man between 18 and 29 years old in good health. Specimen: blood. V is TRBV19 and J is TRBJ2-6; D tentatively reads TRBD1 or TRBD2 (5 bases each). The CDR3 DNA reads as TGTGCCAGTAGTGGGGGATCGGGGGCCAACGTCCTGACTTTC. It specifies CASSGGSGANVLTF.